These 2 T cell receptor beta chains came from one sample sequenced in a study of cytomegalovirus exposure and HLA in healthy donors. The PCR used 60 Vbeta and 13 Jbeta primers. The method was immunoSEQ multiplex PCR; TCRdb's version includes in-frame clones alone and lacks a portion of them. The sample contains around 150,000 clones, about three quarters of which appear only once. Sequencing input: PBMCs. Every receptor here comes from a man aged 35 to 55 in good health and CMV-seropositive.

This chain joins TRBV7-9 and TRBJ2-5, with D possibly matching TRBD1 (6 bases). The ends were cut back, 4 bases at V and 6 bases at J, with 24 bases in the middle. Germline V gives CDR1 SEHNR, CDR2 FQNEAQ (reference sequence). The CDR3 runs to 17 residues. In DNA, the CDR3 is TGTGCCAGCAGCTCTACCTTTATGAACCCAGGGGCGCAGACCCAGTACTTC. Amino acid sequence: CASSSTFMNPGAQTQYF.

The gene calls are TRBV2 and TRBJ2-1, with D possibly TRBD1 on 6 matching bases. There are 16 residues in the CDR3. V was trimmed by 5 bases and J by 4 bases, leaving 18 bases between them. CDR1 SNHLY and CDR2 FYNNEI come from the germline V gene. The CDR3 nucleotides are TGTGCCAGCAGTAAGGACAGACTCCCTTATTACAATGAGCAGTTCTTC. It encodes CASSKDRLPYYNEQFF.